The rows below give T cell receptor beta chains drawn from one sample of a study of CD8 T cells in ankylosing spondylitis. A single record per CDR3 protein comes from TCRdb applying MiXCR to the 5' RACE reads. This sample has around 210,000 distinct CDR3 sequences; around 8% occur once, and the top ten carry roughly 5%. Sequenced sample: blood, either unsorted or a sorted T cell fraction (not recorded which). The receptor set was obtained from a female donor with ankylosing spondylitis or in good health (not recorded which). Each CDR3 is given with its conserved first and last residue. D genes are given only for firm matches. Clone size is shown for a subset of rows, as once, few, many or a class of expanded clone.

CDR3 length: 15
D gene: .
V gene: TRBV5-1
J gene: TRBJ2-3
clone size: many
CDR3 protein: CASYVGGGGPDTQYF
CDR3 DNA: TGCGCCAGCTACGTTGGAGGCGGGGGCCCAGATACGCAGTATTTT

CDR3 length: 14
D gene: .
V gene: TRBV12-3/TRBV12-4
J gene: TRBJ2-5
clone size: many
CDR3 protein: CASSFRTVRETQYF
CDR3 DNA: TGTGCCAGCAGTTTTCGGACGGTGAGAGAGACCCAGTACTTC

CDR3 length: 17
D gene: TRBD2
V gene: TRBV11-2
J gene: TRBJ2-4
clone size: many
CDR3 protein: CASSLVGAGLAKNIQYF
CDR3 DNA: TGTGCCAGCAGCTTAGTTGGAGCGGGATTAGCCAAAAACATTCAGTACTTC

CDR3 length: 17
D gene: TRBD2
V gene: TRBV5-8
J gene: TRBJ2-5
clone size: .
CDR3 protein: CASSPAGTSGNQETQYF
CDR3 DNA: TGTGCCAGCAGCCCGGCCGGGACTAGCGGCAACCAAGAGACCCAGTACTTC

CDR3 length: 14
D gene: TRBD1
V gene: TRBV5-1
J gene: TRBJ2-7
clone size: few
CDR3 protein: CASSLGDRAGEQYF
CDR3 DNA: TGCGCCAGCAGCTTGGGAGACAGGGCGGGCGAGCAGTACTTC

CDR3 length: 15
D gene: .
V gene: TRBV21-1
J gene: TRBJ1-1
clone size: many
CDR3 protein: CASSAEGAQGTEAFF
CDR3 DNA: TGTGCCAGCAGCGCAGAGGGGGCGCAGGGGACTGAAGCTTTCTTT

CDR3 length: 15
D gene: TRBD1
V gene: TRBV6-1
J gene: TRBJ1-4
clone size: .
CDR3 protein: CAGRAPGTGYEKLFF
CDR3 DNA: TGTGCCGGCAGAGCCCCCGGGACAGGGTATGAAAAACTGTTTTTT

CDR3 length: 15
D gene: .
V gene: TRBV20-1
J gene: TRBJ1-3
clone size: many
CDR3 protein: CSARDPGLAGNTIYF
CDR3 DNA: TGCAGTGCTAGAGACCCAGGGCTCGCTGGAAACACCATATATTTT

CDR3 length: 16
D gene: TRBD2
V gene: TRBV15
J gene: TRBJ2-5
clone size: many
CDR3 protein: CATSRDYGGSRETQYF
CDR3 DNA: TGTGCCACCAGCAGAGATTATGGCGGGAGTAGAGAGACCCAGTACTTC

CDR3 length: 16
D gene: .
V gene: TRBV7-2
J gene: TRBJ2-5
clone size: few
CDR3 protein: CASSSRDGTWGETQYF
CDR3 DNA: TGTGCCAGCAGCTCCCGAGATGGGACTTGGGGAGAGACCCAGTACTTC

CDR3 length: 12
D gene: .
V gene: TRBV20-1
J gene: TRBJ2-1
clone size: many
CDR3 protein: CSARRQANEQFF
CDR3 DNA: TGCAGTGCTAGAAGACAGGCCAATGAGCAGTTCTTC

CDR3 length: 14
D gene: .
V gene: TRBV7-2
J gene: TRBJ1-2
clone size: few
CDR3 protein: CASSYHGADYGYTF
CDR3 DNA: TGTGCCAGCAGCTATCACGGTGCGGACTATGGCTACACCTTC

CDR3 length: 15
D gene: TRBD2
V gene: TRBV20-1
J gene: TRBJ2-1
clone size: many
CDR3 protein: CSARPSGTSYNEQFF
CDR3 DNA: TGCAGTGCTAGACCGAGCGGGACCTCCTACAATGAGCAGTTCTTC

CDR3 length: 14
D gene: TRBD1
V gene: TRBV29-1
J gene: TRBJ1-2
clone size: many
CDR3 protein: CSVGGAGQGYGYTF
CDR3 DNA: TGCAGCGTTGGGGGGGCGGGACAGGGCTATGGCTACACCTTC

CDR3 length: 12
D gene: TRBD1
V gene: TRBV10-2
J gene: TRBJ2-7
clone size: many
CDR3 protein: CASQDRGYEQYF
CDR3 DNA: TGCGCCAGCCAAGACAGGGGCTACGAGCAGTACTTC

CDR3 length: 13
D gene: .
V gene: TRBV9
J gene: TRBJ2-5
clone size: few
CDR3 protein: CASSGVADETQYF
CDR3 DNA: TGTGCCAGCAGCGGGGTAGCTGATGAGACCCAGTACTTC

CDR3 length: 14
D gene: TRBD2
V gene: TRBV20-1
J gene: TRBJ2-1
clone size: many
CDR3 protein: CSAFLAGGLNEQFF
CDR3 DNA: TGCAGTGCCTTCCTAGCGGGAGGGCTCAATGAGCAGTTCTTC

CDR3 length: 13
D gene: .
V gene: TRBV5-6
J gene: TRBJ1-1
clone size: many
CDR3 protein: CASSLEENTEAFF
CDR3 DNA: TGTGCCAGCAGCTTGGAGGAGAACACTGAAGCTTTCTTT

CDR3 length: 14
D gene: .
V gene: TRBV4-3
J gene: TRBJ1-2
clone size: many
CDR3 protein: CASSPPGHNYGYTF
CDR3 DNA: TGCGCCAGCAGCCCCCCGGGGCATAACTATGGCTACACCTTC

CDR3 length: 15
D gene: TRBD1
V gene: TRBV6-2/TRBV6-3
J gene: TRBJ1-4
clone size: few
CDR3 protein: CASRPPGQGDEKLFF
CDR3 DNA: TGTGCCAGCAGACCCCCGGGACAGGGTGATGAAAAACTGTTTTTT

CDR3 length: 13
D gene: .
V gene: TRBV30
J gene: TRBJ2-4
clone size: many
CDR3 protein: CAVGRPKRDIQYF
CDR3 DNA: TGTGCCGTGGGTCGCCCTAAGAGGGACATTCAGTACTTC

CDR3 length: 13
D gene: .
V gene: TRBV5-1
J gene: TRBJ2-5
clone size: many
CDR3 protein: CASNTGKQETQYF
CDR3 DNA: TGCGCCAGCAACACAGGGAAACAAGAGACCCAGTACTTC

CDR3 length: 14
D gene: .
V gene: TRBV29-1
J gene: TRBJ1-2
clone size: few
CDR3 protein: CSVGPEGTYYGYTF
CDR3 DNA: TGCAGCGTTGGGCCAGAGGGCACCTACTATGGCTACACCTTC

CDR3 length: 14
D gene: TRBD1
V gene: TRBV20-1
J gene: TRBJ1-5
clone size: many
CDR3 protein: CSAREGQGYQPQHF
CDR3 DNA: TGCAGTGCTAGAGAAGGACAGGGGTACCAGCCCCAGCATTTT

CDR3 length: 11
D gene: .
V gene: TRBV11-2
J gene: TRBJ2-1
clone size: many
CDR3 protein: CASSPSYEQFF
CDR3 DNA: TGTGCCAGCAGCCCGAGTTATGAGCAGTTCTTC

CDR3 length: 12
D gene: .
V gene: TRBV11-2
J gene: TRBJ1-2
clone size: many
CDR3 protein: CASSLGHYGYTF
CDR3 DNA: TGTGCCAGCAGCTTGGGACACTATGGCTACACCTTC

CDR3 length: 12
D gene: .
V gene: TRBV20-1
J gene: TRBJ2-3
clone size: many
CDR3 protein: CSASQVKRAQYF
CDR3 DNA: TGCAGTGCTAGCCAAGTAAAGAGGGCGCAGTATTTT

CDR3 length: 14
D gene: TRBD1
V gene: TRBV5-1
J gene: TRBJ2-7
clone size: .
CDR3 protein: CASGRGQANDEQYF
CDR3 DNA: TGCGCCAGCGGCCGTGGACAGGCTAACGACGAGCAGTACTTC

CDR3 length: 17
D gene: TRBD2
V gene: TRBV6-1
J gene: TRBJ2-1
clone size: few
CDR3 protein: CASSLTLRLAEYNEQFF
CDR3 DNA: TGTGCCAGCAGCCTCACTCTCCGACTAGCGGAGTACAATGAGCAGTTCTTC

CDR3 length: 13
D gene: .
V gene: TRBV6-2/TRBV6-3
J gene: TRBJ2-3
clone size: many
CDR3 protein: CASRRNTGDTQYF
CDR3 DNA: TGTGCCAGCAGGAGAAACACGGGAGATACGCAGTATTTT

CDR3 length: 13
D gene: .
V gene: TRBV20-1
J gene: TRBJ2-3
clone size: many
CDR3 protein: CSARFNPSDTQYF
CDR3 DNA: TGCAGTGCTAGATTTAATCCGTCAGATACGCAGTATTTT

CDR3 length: 13
D gene: .
V gene: TRBV20-1
J gene: TRBJ2-3
clone size: many
CDR3 protein: CSAPDYGTDTQYF
CDR3 DNA: TGCAGTGCTCCGGATTACGGCACAGATACGCAGTATTTT

CDR3 length: 17
D gene: TRBD2
V gene: TRBV20-1
J gene: TRBJ2-1
clone size: many
CDR3 protein: CSARAPLAGSSYNEQFF
CDR3 DNA: TGCAGTGCTAGAGCCCCCCTAGCGGGCTCCTCCTACAATGAGCAGTTCTTC

CDR3 length: 18
D gene: .
V gene: TRBV3-2
J gene: TRBJ2-1
clone size: .
CDR3 protein: CACSSGLERGISYNEQFF
CDR3 DNA: TGTGCCTGCAGTTCAGGACTAGAGCGGGGCATTTCCTACAATGAGCAGTTCTTC

CDR3 length: 14
D gene: .
V gene: TRBV30
J gene: TRBJ1-5
clone size: .
CDR3 protein: CACDRRARGQPQHF
CDR3 DNA: TGTGCCTGCGATCGGAGGGCGCGGGGTCAGCCCCAGCATTTT

CDR3 length: 16
D gene: TRBD2
V gene: TRBV20-1
J gene: TRBJ2-2
clone size: many
CDR3 protein: CSARRGLAGVGGELFF
CDR3 DNA: TGCAGTGCTAGGCGGGGACTAGCGGGAGTCGGCGGGGAGCTGTTTTTT

CDR3 length: 12
D gene: .
V gene: TRBV30
J gene: TRBJ2-7
clone size: .
CDR3 protein: CAWDARGYEQYF
CDR3 DNA: TGTGCCTGGGATGCCCGGGGCTACGAGCAGTACTTC

CDR3 length: 13
D gene: .
V gene: TRBV20-1
J gene: TRBJ1-1
clone size: many
CDR3 protein: CSAGGGGGTEAFF
CDR3 DNA: TGCAGTGCTGGGGGAGGGGGGGGAACTGAAGCTTTCTTT

CDR3 length: 15
D gene: TRBD1
V gene: TRBV20-1
J gene: TRBJ1-2
clone size: few
CDR3 protein: CSARDLQTGEYGYTF
CDR3 DNA: TGCAGTGCTAGAGATCTACAGACAGGGGAATATGGCTACACCTTC

CDR3 length: 15
D gene: .
V gene: TRBV19
J gene: TRBJ1-4
clone size: .
CDR3 protein: CASSINPARGEKLFF
CDR3 DNA: TGTGCCAGTAGTATCAACCCGGCGCGCGGTGAAAAACTGTTTTTT

CDR3 length: 17
D gene: TRBD2
V gene: TRBV15
J gene: TRBJ2-5
clone size: many
CDR3 protein: CATSSGAAGGPQETQYF
CDR3 DNA: TGTGCCACCAGCAGCGGGGCGGCGGGAGGCCCTCAAGAGACCCAGTACTTC

CDR3 length: 12
D gene: .
V gene: TRBV6-5
J gene: TRBJ2-1
clone size: few
CDR3 protein: CASSYSGDEQFF
CDR3 DNA: TGTGCCAGCAGTTACTCGGGCGATGAGCAGTTCTTC

CDR3 length: 15
D gene: .
V gene: TRBV30
J gene: TRBJ2-1
clone size: many
CDR3 protein: CAWSPGSYSYNEQFF
CDR3 DNA: TGTGCCTGGAGTCCCGGGAGTTACTCCTACAATGAGCAGTTCTTC

CDR3 length: 15
D gene: .
V gene: TRBV28
J gene: TRBJ2-7
clone size: many
CDR3 protein: CASSLVGPARYEQYF
CDR3 DNA: TGTGCCAGCAGTTTAGTCGGGCCTGCCCGATACGAGCAGTACTTC

CDR3 length: 15
D gene: .
V gene: TRBV4-3
J gene: TRBJ1-2
clone size: many
CDR3 protein: CASSQQFGQIYGYTF
CDR3 DNA: TGCGCCAGCAGCCAGCAATTCGGACAGATCTATGGCTACACCTTC

CDR3 length: 15
D gene: .
V gene: TRBV20-1
J gene: TRBJ2-5
clone size: many
CDR3 protein: CSARDQPSPQETQYF
CDR3 DNA: TGCAGTGCTAGAGACCAACCGAGCCCACAAGAGACCCAGTACTTC

CDR3 length: 16
D gene: TRBD1
V gene: TRBV6-2/TRBV6-3
J gene: TRBJ1-5
clone size: many
CDR3 protein: CASSSGQGGGNQPQHF
CDR3 DNA: TGTGCCAGCAGTTCTGGACAGGGCGGTGGCAATCAGCCCCAGCATTTT

CDR3 length: 12
D gene: .
V gene: TRBV7-9
J gene: TRBJ1-4
clone size: .
CDR3 protein: CASSATNEKLFF
CDR3 DNA: TGTGCCAGCAGCGCTACTAATGAAAAACTGTTTTTT

CDR3 length: 13
D gene: .
V gene: TRBV6-2/TRBV6-3
J gene: TRBJ2-7
clone size: many
CDR3 protein: CASGSMGAYEQYF
CDR3 DNA: TGTGCCAGCGGGAGTATGGGCGCCTACGAGCAGTACTTC

CDR3 length: 14
D gene: .
V gene: TRBV27
J gene: TRBJ1-2
clone size: few
CDR3 protein: CASSFWGGEYGYTF
CDR3 DNA: TGTGCCAGCAGTTTTTGGGGGGGCGAGTATGGCTACACCTTC

CDR3 length: 12
D gene: .
V gene: TRBV29-1
J gene: TRBJ1-2
clone size: few
CDR3 protein: CSVEMGSYGYTF
CDR3 DNA: TGCAGCGTTGAGATGGGCAGCTATGGCTACACCTTC

CDR3 length: 17
D gene: TRBD1
V gene: TRBV6-2/TRBV6-3
J gene: TRBJ2-6
clone size: many
CDR3 protein: CASSDRGHRRGANVLTF
CDR3 DNA: TGTGCCAGCAGTGACAGGGGGCATAGGAGAGGGGCCAACGTCCTGACTTTC

CDR3 length: 15
D gene: TRBD2
V gene: TRBV5-5
J gene: TRBJ2-1
clone size: many
CDR3 protein: CASSLLAGSYNEQFF
CDR3 DNA: TGTGCCAGCAGCCTACTAGCGGGATCCTACAATGAGCAGTTCTTC

CDR3 length: 14
D gene: .
V gene: TRBV2
J gene: TRBJ2-7
clone size: many
CDR3 protein: CASNKRDLDYEQYF
CDR3 DNA: TGTGCCAGCAATAAGAGGGACCTCGACTACGAGCAGTACTTC